One and the same sample provided the 4 T cell receptor beta chains below, sequenced in a study of tumor-infiltrating lymphocytes in primary liver carcinoma. Co-extracting RNA and DNA was done with roughly 17-31 mg of unsorted bulk tissue as input. With around 520 ng total RNA as template and a constant-region primer, TCR beta cDNA was made. Nested multiplex PCR, run for three rounds with slightly modified ARM-PCR, yielded TCR beta libraries. Both of the initial two PCR rounds ran for around 10 cycles and employed TRBV1-TRBV30 forward primers alongside a C-beta reverse primer. TCRdb re-analysed the multiplex PCR reads in MiXCR, keeping a single row per CDR3 protein. The data hold about 74,000 distinct CDR3 sequences, with 60% to 80% observed a single time. What was sequenced was liver tumor tissue from sampling region 4. Subset noted: tumor region T4, right-lateral pole. These receptors all come from a man aged 40-50 years with primary liver carcinoma and hepatitis B virus infection.

Turning to this clonotype: At one boundary the junction diverges from the germline segment, which might be a read error. Here the CDR3 DNA reads TGTGTCAGCAGCTTAGCTCTGGCGGAGACTCAGTACTTC. It specifies CVSSLALAETQYF. V usage is TRBV11-2 and J usage is TRBJ2-5; D unclear. This CDR3 has 13 residues. Germline V lookup: CDR1 SGHAT, CDR2 FQNNGV.

In this sample, this clonotype turned up once. The junction departs from the called germline gene at one end, perhaps through a read error. The chain couples TRBV6-5 to TRBJ2-7; the D gene is possibly TRBD2 (6 bases). Germline CDR1 and CDR2: MNHEY and SVGAGI. The CDR3 has 14 residues. The CDR3 is CASRAEGVAYEQYF. CDR3 DNA sequence: TGTGCCTCCAGGGCGGAGGGAGTAGCCTACGAACAGTACTTC.

This clonotype was observed a handful of times. The chain employs TRBV25-1 and TRBJ2-5, with D unresolved. This CDR3 comprises 13 residues. Germline CDR1 MGHDK, CDR2 SYGVNS. The V and J ends lost 4 bases and 5 bases respectively, with 11 bases between them. The DNA of the CDR3 is TGTGCCAGCAGTGGGTACAAGGTGGAGACCCAGTACTTC. Translating gives CASSGYKVETQYF.

The V gene is TRBV2, the J gene TRBJ2-3; D gene uncertain. The CDR3 has 13 residues. The germline gives CDR1 SNHLY, CDR2 FYNNEI. The V and J ends lost 4 bases and 0 bases respectively, with 5 bases between them. CDR3 protein: CASSGSSTDTQYF. The CDR3 nucleotides read TGTGCCAGCAGTGGTTCAAGCACAGATACGCAGTATTTT.